This T cell receptor beta chain was identified in a study of blood T cell repertoires in COVID-19. Study at large: Both acute and convalescent COVID-19 samples were obtained from the United States, Italy and Spain. Sample material is recorded as cDNA or gDNA derived from T cells, B-cell-depleted T cells, or PBMCs.

This CDR3 region has 13 residues. Germline CDR1 LNHDA, CDR2 SQIVND (reference sequence). V lost 6 bases and J lost 13, with 16 bases in between. Authors' analysis steps: Estimates of nucleated cell counts were drawn from the amplification of reference gene primers. Only in-frame clones appear in the TCRdb table, and some are missing; sequencing was by immunoSEQ multiplex PCR. The V and J calls and the clone size are those of that table, but D and trimming were determined from the DNA. The sample holds roughly 220,000 clones; approximately 80% are singletons and the top ten take around 7.2%. The genes are TRBV19 and TRBJ1-6; D might be TRBD1 (6 bases). Sequencing used peripheral blood. The receptor was isolated from a woman older than 75 with COVID-19, enrolled during active disease. The CDR3 DNA follows: TGTGCCAGTAGCCTGCAGGGGCTATCTCCCCTCCACTTT. Protein: CASSLQGLSPLHF.